This TCR beta chain was retrieved from a study of T-cell memory formation after mild COVID-19. Study at large: TCR clusters showed largely donor specificity. Study-wide points: CD4/CD8 balance characterized clones contracting day 15 to 85, and CD4+ skew characterized later expanders.

Note on this clonotype: Its antigen is undetermined.

The trim removed 1 base at V and 2 bases at J, leaving 13 bases unmatched. The CDR3 is 19 residues long. Germline lookup yields CDR1 LGHNA and CDR2 YSLEER. Constant-segment-primed 5'RACE gave TCR alpha and TCR beta cDNA libraries with sample barcodes and UMIs. MiXCR, applied by TCRdb to the 5' RACE reads, yields one record per CDR3 protein. The top ten clones hold over 12% of a sample with 150,000 to 200,000 distinct CDR3 sequences, roughly 14% of them seen once. This receptor was taken from an adult woman who had mild COVID-19 (a few samples of this study predate the infection). Cell type and time point are not known. The sequenced sample consisted of PBMCs or a T cell subset sorted from them (not recorded which). The chain recombines TRBV4-3 with TRBJ2-2; the match to TRBD1 covers 7 bases. CDR3 region: CASSQGRVGGAGNTGELFF. The DNA for the CDR3 is TGCGCCAGCAGCCAAGGAAGGGTAGGGGGCGCCGGTAACACCGGGGAGCTGTTTTTT.